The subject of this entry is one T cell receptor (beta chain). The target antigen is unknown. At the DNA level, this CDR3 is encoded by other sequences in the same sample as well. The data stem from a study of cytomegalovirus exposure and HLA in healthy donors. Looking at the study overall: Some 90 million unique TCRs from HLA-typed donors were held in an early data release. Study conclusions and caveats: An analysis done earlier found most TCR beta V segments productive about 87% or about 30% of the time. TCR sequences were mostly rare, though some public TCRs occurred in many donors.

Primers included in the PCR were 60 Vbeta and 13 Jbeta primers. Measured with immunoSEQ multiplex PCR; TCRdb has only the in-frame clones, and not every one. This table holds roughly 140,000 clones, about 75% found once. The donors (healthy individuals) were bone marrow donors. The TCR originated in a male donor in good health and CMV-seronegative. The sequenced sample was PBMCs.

The CDR3 loop is CASSPRTGQETQYF. The CDR3 bases are TGTGCCAGCAGCCCGAGGACAGGGCAAGAGACCCAGTACTTC. The chain employs TRBV5-4 and TRBJ2-5, with 8 bases matching TRBD1. Germline V gene sequence: CDR1 SGHNT, CDR2 YYREEE (reference sequence). This CDR3 is 14 amino acids long. Trimming removed 4 bases from V and 2 bases from J; junction bases left unmatched: 4.